Described below is a single TCR beta chain sequence and its context. Its antigen is undetermined. One end of the junction is discordant with germline, which a read error may explain. Selected positively for CCR7 and CD45RO-negative, naive CD8 cells excluded terminally differentiated effector memory CD45RA+ cells. This record comes from a study of shared clonotypes between healthy human individuals. Libraries were prepared by immunoSEQ multiplex PCR; TCRdb keeps only in-frame clonotypes and omits some of them. The sample consists of some 2 million clones, around 96% of them appearing once. CDR1 KGHSH and CDR2 LQKENI come from the germline V gene. This CDR3 is 13 amino acids long. Whole-study results and caveats: Non-shared clonotypes had lower generation probabilities than clonotypes shared by all four sorted-subset donors. Naive subsets usually exceeded memory subsets in estimated richness.

The clonotype comes from a man aged 18 to 29 in good health. The sequenced sample consisted of naive CD8+ T cells sorted from blood. The chain links TRBV18 to TRBJ2-7; D could derive from TRBD1 or TRBD2 (5 bases each). CDR3 sequence (DNA): TGTGCCAGCTCACCAGGGACCTCCGACGAGCAGTACTTC. Its translation is CASSPGTSDEQYF.